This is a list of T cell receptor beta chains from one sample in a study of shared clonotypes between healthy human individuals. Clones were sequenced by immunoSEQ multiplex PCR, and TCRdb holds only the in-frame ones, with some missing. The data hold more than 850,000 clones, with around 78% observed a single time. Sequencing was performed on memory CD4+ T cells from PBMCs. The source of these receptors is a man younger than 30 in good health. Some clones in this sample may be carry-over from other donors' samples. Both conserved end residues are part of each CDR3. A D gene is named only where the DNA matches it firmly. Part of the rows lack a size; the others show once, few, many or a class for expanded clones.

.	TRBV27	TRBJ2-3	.	CASRPGPWPDTQYF	TGTGCCAGCAGACCGGGTCCCTGGCCAGATACGCAGTATTTT
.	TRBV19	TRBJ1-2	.	CASSIGGRTYGYTF	TGTGCCAGTAGTATAGGTGGCAGGACCTATGGCTACACCTTC
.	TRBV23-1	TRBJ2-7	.	CASSQSVYLPLSSYEQYF	TGCGCCAGCAGTCAATCAGTGTACCTCCCTCTTTCGAGTTACGAGCAGTACTTC
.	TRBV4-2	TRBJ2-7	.	CASSQMEFGGTYEQYF	TGTGCCAGCAGCCAAATGGAATTCGGGGGAACCTACGAGCAGTACTTC
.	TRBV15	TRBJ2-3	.	CATSRDSAPWEVSDTQYF	TGTGCCACCAGCAGAGATTCGGCTCCCTGGGAGGTCTCAGATACGCAGTATTTT
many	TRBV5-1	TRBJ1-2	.	CASSLGLETPNYGYTF	TGCGCCAGCAGCTTGGGTCTGGAGACACCCAACTATGGCTACACCTTC
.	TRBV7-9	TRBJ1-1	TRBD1	CASSLIQGRGLGTEAFF	TGTGCCAGCAGCTTAATACAGGGGAGGGGGTTGGGCACTGAAGCTTTCTTT
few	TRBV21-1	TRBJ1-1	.	CASSPPGRRKWAFF	TGTGCCAGCAGCCCTCCGGGGAGACGGAAGTGGGCTTTCTTT
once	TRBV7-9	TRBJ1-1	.	CASSFTVFGFAEAFF	TGTGCCAGCAGCTTCACGGTTTTCGGATTCGCTGAAGCTTTCTTT
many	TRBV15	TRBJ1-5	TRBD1	CATSRFGTGTDQPQHF	TGTGCCACCAGCAGGTTCGGGACAGGGACGGACCAGCCCCAGCATTTT
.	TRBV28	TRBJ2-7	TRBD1	CASRGLGQGSFSEQYF	TGTGCCAGCAGGGGTCTGGGACAGGGCAGTTTTAGCGAGCAGTACTTC
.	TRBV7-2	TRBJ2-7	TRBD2	CASSVTSGGISYEQYF	TGTGCCAGCAGCGTGACTAGCGGGGGGATCTCCTACGAGCAGTACTTC
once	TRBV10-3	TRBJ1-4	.	CAISERTWEKLFF	TGTGCCATCAGTGAAAGGACGTGGGAAAAACTGTTTTTT
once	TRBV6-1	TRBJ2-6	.	CASSEDVGSGANVLTF	TGTGCCAGCAGTGAAGATGTAGGGTCTGGGGCCAACGTCCTGACTTTC
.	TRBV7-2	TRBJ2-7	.	CASSLGAGGEQYF	TGTGCCAGCAGCTTAGGTGCTGGGGGCGAGCAGTACTTC
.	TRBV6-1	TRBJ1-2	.	CASSAQVRGYTF	TGTGCCAGCAGTGCACAGGTTCGTGGCTACACCTTC
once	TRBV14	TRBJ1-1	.	CASSHRQSTNTEAFF	TGTGCCAGCAGCCACAGACAGTCTACGAACACTGAAGCTTTCTTT
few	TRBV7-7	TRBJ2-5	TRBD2	CASSPNPSGGVRETQYF	TGTGCCAGCAGCCCAAACCCTAGCGGGGGGGTTCGAGAGACCCAGTACTTC
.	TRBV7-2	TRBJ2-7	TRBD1	CASSNRDRGYEQYF	TGTGCCAGCAGCAACCGGGACAGGGGGTACGAGCAGTACTTC
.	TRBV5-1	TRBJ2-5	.	CASSLYRAQETQYF	TGCGCCAGCAGCCTATACAGGGCACAAGAGACCCAGTACTTC
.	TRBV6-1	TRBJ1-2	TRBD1	CASSERGLGGGYTF	TGTGCCAGCAGTGAAAGGGGGCTCGGGGGAGGCTACACCTTC
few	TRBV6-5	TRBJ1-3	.	CASSGSTNTIYF	TGTGCCAGCAGTGGATCGACAAACACCATATATTTT
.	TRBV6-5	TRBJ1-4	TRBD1	CATRGTANNEKLFF	TGTGCCACCAGAGGGACAGCGAATAATGAAAAACTGTTTTTT
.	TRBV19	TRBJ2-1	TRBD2	CASSRTSGQPPYNEQFF	TGTGCCAGTAGTAGGACTAGCGGGCAACCGCCCTACAATGAGCAGTTCTTC
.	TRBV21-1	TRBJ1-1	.	CASSKATGSYEAFF	TGTGCCAGCAGCAAAGCGACAGGGAGTTATGAAGCTTTCTTT
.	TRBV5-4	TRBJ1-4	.	CASSSGTENEKLFF	TGTGCCAGCAGCTCCGGGACGGAGAATGAAAAACTGTTTTTT
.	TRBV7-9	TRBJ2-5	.	CASSLVGSTGETQYF	TGTGCCAGCAGCTTAGTCGGCAGTACGGGGGAGACCCAGTACTTC
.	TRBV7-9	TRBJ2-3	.	CASTSTAGSDTQYF	TGTGCCAGCACCTCCACCGCCGGGTCCGATACGCAGTATTTT
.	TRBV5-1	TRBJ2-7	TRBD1	CASSLEGLGQGSYEQYF	TGCGCCAGCAGCTTGGAGGGTTTGGGACAGGGGTCCTACGAGCAGTACTTC
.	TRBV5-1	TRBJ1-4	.	CASSLETTNEKLFF	TGCGCCAGCAGCTTGGAAACAACTAATGAAAAACTGTTTTTT
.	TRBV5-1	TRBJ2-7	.	CASSPTGPSYEQYF	TGCGCCAGCAGCCCAACAGGGCCCTCCTACGAGCAGTACTTC
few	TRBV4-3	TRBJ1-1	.	CASSQVSAGNTEAFF	TGCGCCAGCAGCCAAGTATCGGCGGGGAACACTGAAGCTTTCTTT
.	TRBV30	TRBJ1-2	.	CAWVGANYGYTF	TGTGCCTGGGTGGGCGCTAACTATGGCTACACCTTC
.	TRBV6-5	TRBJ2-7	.	CASSPKGGGLREYF	TGTGCCAGCAGCCCTAAGGGCGGGGGCCTTCGGGAGTACTTC
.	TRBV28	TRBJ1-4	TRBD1	CATEDRDNEKLFF	TGTGCCACCGAAGACAGGGACAATGAAAAACTGTTTTTT
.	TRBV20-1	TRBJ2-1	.	CSARLRNEQFF	TGCAGTGCGAGACTCCGCAATGAGCAGTTCTTC
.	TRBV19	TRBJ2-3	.	CASSIGNSTDTQYF	TGTGCCAGTAGTATAGGTAATAGCACAGATACGCAGTATTTT
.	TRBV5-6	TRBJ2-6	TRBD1	CASSLGQGISGANVLTF	TGTGCCAGCAGCTTGGGACAGGGAATATCTGGGGCCAACGTCCTGACTTTC
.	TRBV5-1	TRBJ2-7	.	CASSLDGQSSYEQYF	TGCGCCAGCAGCTTAGACGGCCAAAGCTCCTACGAGCAGTACTTC
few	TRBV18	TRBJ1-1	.	CASSPGVGTEAFF	TGTGCCAGCTCACCAGGGGTCGGCACTGAAGCTTTCTTT
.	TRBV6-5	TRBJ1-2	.	CASSPRGINGYTF	TGTGCCAGCAGTCCGAGGGGGATTAATGGCTACACCTTC
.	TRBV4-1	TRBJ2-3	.	CASSQARGFTDTQYF	TGCGCCAGCAGCCAAGCCAGGGGCTTCACAGATACGCAGTATTTT
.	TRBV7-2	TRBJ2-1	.	CASSFLSGSSYNEQFF	TGTGCCAGCAGCTTTCTCAGCGGAAGCTCCTACAATGAGCAGTTCTTC
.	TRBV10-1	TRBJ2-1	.	CASGEGDNEQFF	TGCGCCAGCGGAGAAGGGGACAATGAGCAGTTCTTC
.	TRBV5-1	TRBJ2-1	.	CASTNRRSLPTFNEQFF	TGCGCCAGCACCAACCGTCGGTCGCTACCTACCTTCAATGAGCAGTTCTTC
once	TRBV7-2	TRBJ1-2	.	CASSSGRANYGYTF	TGTGCCAGCAGCTCGGGACGGGCTAACTATGGCTACACCTTC
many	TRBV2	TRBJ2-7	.	CASSGQIYEQYF	TGTGCCAGCAGTGGCCAGATCTACGAGCAGTACTTC
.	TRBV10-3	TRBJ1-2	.	CAICPGTSGYGYTF	TGTGCCATCTGCCCGGGGACATCCGGCTATGGCTACACCTTC
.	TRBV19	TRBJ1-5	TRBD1	CASRTIGTGGNQPQHF	TGTGCCAGTAGGACCATCGGGACAGGGGGCAATCAGCCCCAGCATTTT
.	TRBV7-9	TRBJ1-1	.	CASSLGGLGWMNTEAFF	TGTGCCAGCAGCTTAGGCGGGTTGGGGTGGATGAACACTGAAGCTTTCTTT
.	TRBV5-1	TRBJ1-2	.	CASSLGDNPNYGYTF	TGCGCCAGCAGCTTGGGGGACAACCCTAACTATGGCTACACCTTC
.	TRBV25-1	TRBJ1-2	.	CASSASTGASGYTF	TGTGCCAGCAGTGCTAGCACGGGGGCGAGTGGCTACACCTTC
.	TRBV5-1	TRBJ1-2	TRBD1	CASSLAPTGGNYGYTF	TGCGCCAGCAGCTTGGCCCCGACAGGGGGGAACTATGGCTACACCTTC
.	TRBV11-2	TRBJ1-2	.	CASSLGQPQYGYTF	TGTGCCAGCAGCTTAGGTCAACCACAATATGGCTACACCTTC